This T cell receptor (beta chain) stems from a study of T cells after yellow fever vaccination. Study at large: Preparing low-cell-number fractions relied on SMART-Seq v4 Ultra Low Input.

This clonotype was observed a handful of times. MiXCR was run by TCRdb on the 5' RACE reads, yielding one entry per CDR3 protein. The repertoire includes a few hundred thousand distinct CDR3 sequences, 6.2% of them detected once, and approximately 15% sits in the top ten. The CDR3 runs 18 residues. With V trimmed by 5 bases and J by 0 bases, 9 bases remained unmatched. The material sequenced was PBMCs, taken 5 days after the yellow fever booster vaccination. The chain uses TRBV12-3 or TRBV12-4 and TRBJ2-1, with TRBD2 matching over 11 bases. This TCR was recovered from a man aged 25-45 years who received the YFV17D yellow fever vaccine. The CDR3 nucleotides read TGTGCCAGCAGTCCCAGGACTAGCGGGTCCAGCTCCTACAATGAGCAGTTCTTC. This sequence encodes CASSPRTSGSSSYNEQFF.